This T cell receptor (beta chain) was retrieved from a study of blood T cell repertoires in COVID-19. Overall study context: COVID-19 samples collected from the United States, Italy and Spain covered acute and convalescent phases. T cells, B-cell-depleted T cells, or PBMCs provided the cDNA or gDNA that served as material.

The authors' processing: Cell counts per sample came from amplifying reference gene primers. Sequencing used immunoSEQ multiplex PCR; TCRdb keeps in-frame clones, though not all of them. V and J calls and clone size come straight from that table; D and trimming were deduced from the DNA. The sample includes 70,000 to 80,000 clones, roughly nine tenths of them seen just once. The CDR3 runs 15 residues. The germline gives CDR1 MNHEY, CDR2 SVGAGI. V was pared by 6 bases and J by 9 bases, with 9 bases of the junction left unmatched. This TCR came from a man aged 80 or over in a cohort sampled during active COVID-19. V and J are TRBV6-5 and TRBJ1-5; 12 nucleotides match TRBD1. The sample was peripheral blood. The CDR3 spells CASRIPGQGARPQHF. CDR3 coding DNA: TGTGCCAGCAGAATCCCGGGACAGGGGGCTCGGCCCCAGCATTTT.